The 15 T cell receptor beta chains in this list originate from one sample, sequenced in a study of identical twins (dated by TCRdb to the mid-2010s). The library was prepared using 5' RACE. For sequencing, an Illumina HiSeq 2000 was employed. The public reads were quality trimmed at Q25 with fastp and then assembled into clones with MiXCR by TCRdb, keeping productive beta chains. Identical CDR3 protein sequences are pooled into one entry, listed with their most common genes and DNA. In this sample the table shows under 1 million distinct CDR3 sequences, 9% to 15% of which occur a single time. The ten largest clones take up around 1.5% of the sample. This sample was also put to use in a study of yellow fever vaccine responses in identical twins.

The sample comprised PBMCs. The source of these receptors is a woman aged 18-30 years in good health.

This clonotype turned up a few times. The rearrangement uses TRBV5-8 and TRBJ2-2; 11 nucleotides line up with TRBD1. The ends lost 5 bases at V and 6 bases at J; junction bases unmatched: 6. From germline, CDR1 is SGHTS and CDR2 YDEGEE. The CDR3 has 15 residues. CDR3 protein: CASRTDRGRPGELFF. CDR3 coding DNA: TGTGCCAGCAGGACGGACAGGGGGCGCCCCGGGGAGCTGTTTTTT.

In regard to this clonotype: The junction does not match germline at one end; this may be a read error. The rearrangement uses TRBV24-1 and TRBJ2-2, with 7 bases matching TRBD1. The CDR3 is 15 amino acids. The V gene's germline CDR1 is KGHDR and CDR2 SFDVKD. The CDR3 loop is CAISARQGRTGELFF. The CDR3 region has the DNA TGTGCCATCAGTGCGAGACAGGGCAGGACCGGGGAGCTGTTTTTT.

The chain is built from TRBV11-2 and TRBJ2-1, with D tentatively TRBD1 (6 bases). The CDR3 is 16 residues long. Germline CDR1 SGHAT, CDR2 FQNNGV. Trimming took 5 bases from V and 8 from J, leaving 22 bases between them. This chain's CDR3 is CASSNRGHIFHDEQFF. The CDR3 DNA follows: TGTGCCAGCAGCAATAGGGGACATATTTTTCACGATGAGCAGTTCTTC. Looking up the rest from reference TRBV11-2 and TRBJ2-1 gives the full variable domain: EAGVAQSPRYKIIEKRQSVAFWCNPISGHATLYWYQQILGQGPKLLIQFQNNGVVDDSQLPKDRFSAERLKGVDSTLKIQPAKLEDSAVYLCASSNRGHIFHDEQFFGPGTRLTVL.

This clonotype has just one count. This sequence joins TRBV6-4 and TRBJ2-2; TRBD2 agrees at 10 bases. This CDR3 contains 16 residues. Germline-derived CDR1 and CDR2 are MRHNA and SNTAGT. Unmatched junction bases numbered 4, after V lost 0 bases and J lost 6 bases. This chain's CDR3 is CASSDSSGGVSGELFF. DNA of the CDR3: TGTGCCAGCAGTGACTCGAGCGGGGGGGTCTCCGGGGAGCTGTTTTTT.

The CDR3 protein is CASSPSGGSSTDTQYF. CDR3 nucleotide sequence: TGTGCCAGCAGTCCTAGCGGGGGTTCGAGCACAGATACGCAGTATTTT. J is TRBJ2-3 and V is TRBV27, with 10 nucleotides matching TRBD2. V lost 5 bases and J lost 0; bases outside the gene matches: 5. Germline V gene sequence: CDR1 MNHEY, CDR2 SMNVEV (reference sequence). CDR3 length: 16 residues.

The chain links TRBV7-2 to TRBJ2-3, with TRBD1 identical over 9 bases. The V segment lost 4 bases and the J segment 7 bases; nucleotides outside the gene matches: 12. In germline, CDR1 is SGHTA, CDR2 FQGNSA. This CDR3 has 16 residues. This chain's CDR3 is CASSSTTGGIVNTQYF. The CDR3 nucleotides are TGTGCCAGCAGCTCAACGACAGGGGGAATCGTAAATACGCAGTATTTT.

This sequence joins TRBV28 and TRBJ2-3; D is undetermined. The CDR3 consists of 12 residues. Trimming took off 5 bases at V and 8 bases at J, with 11 bases between the two ends. Germline assignment: CDR1 MDHEN and CDR2 SYDVKM. CDR3 DNA sequence: TGTGCCAGCAGTCCGGAGCAGGCTACGCAGTATTTT. Translated: CASSPEQATQYF.

The chain links TRBV20-1 to TRBJ2-1; weak D call: TRBD2 (6 bases). The V gene's germline CDR1 is DFQATT and CDR2 SNEGSKA (reference sequence). The CDR3 totals 17 residues. Deletions cut 0 bases from V and 3 bases from J, with 18 bases between. The CDR3 DNA reads TGCAGTGCTAGAGACCCCCCGGAAAGGGGAGGCTACAATGAGCAGTTCTTC. Protein: CSARDPPERGGYNEQFF.

The chain joins TRBV9 to TRBJ2-1, with 11 bases matching TRBD2. J was trimmed by 8 bases and V by 2 bases; bases with no gene match: 3. Germline V gene sequence: CDR1 SGDLS, CDR2 YYNGEE. The CDR3 is 14 residues long. The CDR3 loop reads CASSVSGRADEQFF. CDR3 nucleotides: TGTGCCAGCAGCGTTAGCGGGAGGGCCGATGAGCAGTTCTTC.

The chain is built from TRBV20-1 and TRBJ2-2; D is undetermined. The CDR3 runs 13 residues. The ends were cut back, 2 bases at V and 0 bases at J, with 4 bases in the middle. Germline values: CDR1 DFQATT, CDR2 SNEGSKA (reference sequence). The CDR3 reads CSARSSNTGELFF. DNA for the CDR3: TGCAGTGCTAGATCTTCGAACACCGGGGAGCTGTTTTTT.

The gene calls are TRBV2 and TRBJ2-1; 11 bases fit TRBD2. The CDR3 loop spans 16 amino acids. Germline lookup yields CDR1 SNHLY and CDR2 FYNNEI. Trimming removed 6 bases from V and 3 bases from J; junction bases left unmatched: 7. Written as DNA, the CDR3 is TGTGCCAGCAGAGATATAGCGGGAGGGGTCTACAATGAGCAGTTCTTC. Translating gives CASRDIAGGVYNEQFF.

This clonotype came up a few times. The CDR3 here is CASSHLGLADDRELFF. The DNA for the CDR3 is TGTGCCAGCAGCCACTTGGGACTAGCGGACGACCGGGAGCTGTTTTTT. The chain recombines TRBV12-3 or TRBV12-4 with TRBJ2-2; the match to TRBD2 covers 11 bases. J gave up 9 bases and V 6 bases, and 12 bases lay outside the gene matches. This CDR3 has 16 residues.

This clonotype came up a few times. The chain recombines TRBV5-1 with TRBJ2-7; TRBD1 might be the D (5 bases). Trimming took 0 bases from V and 4 from J, leaving 11 bases between them. The CDR3 has 14 amino acids. Germline CDR1 reads SGHRS; CDR2 reads YFSETQ. The CDR3 nucleotides read TGCGCCAGCAGCTTGGGGGGCGAGGTATACGAGCAGTACGTC. Translated, it gives CASSLGGEVYEQYV.

This clonotype appeared many times. The genes are TRBV7-9 and TRBJ1-1; D not resolved. With 3 bases removed from V and 7 bases from J, the gap between germline ends came to 18 bases. CDR3 length: 15 amino acids. Germline CDR1 reads SEHNR; CDR2 reads FQNEAQ (reference sequence). The CDR3 DNA sequence: TGTGCCAGCAGCTTGAGCGAGTCGGGTATAGGTGAAGCTTTCTTT. Translated, it gives CASSLSESGIGEAFF.

The sample holds many counts of this clonotype. The chain joins TRBV7-9 to TRBJ2-2; D possibly corresponds to TRBD2 (5 bases). The CDR3 length is 16 residues. CDR1 SEHNR and CDR2 FQNEAQ come from the germline V gene (reference sequence). Trimming shortened V by 4 bases and J by 3 bases, and 15 bases separated the two germline ends. The CDR3 sequence is CASSSSGVAYTGELFF. The CDR3 DNA sequence: TGTGCCAGCAGCTCCTCCGGGGTTGCCTACACCGGGGAGCTGTTTTTT.